Below are 3 T cell receptor beta chains sequenced from a single sample in a study of cytomegalovirus exposure and HLA in healthy donors (dated by TCRdb to 2016 to 2017). The method behind the library was the immunoSEQ multiplex PCR assay. The multiplex PCR relied on a mix of 60 forward primers for TCR Vbeta segments and 13 reverse primers for TCR Jbeta segments. What TCRdb holds here is the immuneACCESS table cut down to in-frame rearrangements. Part of the clones is not present; checked against another copy, under half of the missing clones reflect an unresolved V gene, and the others are unexplained. The sample contains about 120,000 clones, about 80% of them found a single time. About 8.9% of the sample goes to the ten largest clones. The sample taken for sequencing was PBMCs. The origin of the receptors is a man younger than 40 in good health and CMV-seropositive.

The chain combines TRBV5-5 with TRBJ1-1, with 8 nucleotides matching TRBD1. The ends lost 4 bases at V and 0 bases at J; junction bases unmatched: 2. This CDR3 is built from 14 residues. The germline CDR1 and CDR2 sequences are SGHKS and YYEKEE (reference sequence). The CDR3 bases are TGTGCCAGCAGCCAACAGGGGGTGAACACTGAAGCTTTCTTT. It codes for CASSQQGVNTEAFF.

The chain couples TRBV30 to TRBJ1-6; 8 bases line up with TRBD1. The germline gives CDR1 GTSNPN, CDR2 SVGIG (reference sequence). The CDR3 covers 14 residues. Trimming at V came to 1 base and at J to 8 bases, leaving 4 bases not matched to a gene. This CDR3 reads CAWSAGQVYSPLHF. As DNA, the CDR3 is TGTGCCTGGAGTGCGGGACAGGTATATTCACCCCTCCACTTT.

In its sample, this clone was seen once. The chain combines TRBV28 with TRBJ1-1; 9 nucleotides match TRBD1. V lost 8 bases, J lost 1 base, and 14 bases stayed unmatched. The CDR3 covers 17 residues. Germline CDR1 is MDHEN and CDR2 is SYDVKM. CDR3 in DNA: TGTGCCAGCGCGACAACCGGGACAGGGTTGAGGAACACTGAAGCTTTCTTT. Translating gives CASATTGTGLRNTEAFF.